The sequence of this T cell receptor beta chain was determined in a study of vaccination effects on CD4 cells after COVID-19. Notes on this clone: Its antigen is unidentified.

General observations from the study: Marked clonal contraction was seen in infection- and vaccine-induced clones late after vaccination. Early timepoints after infection were absent, and convalescent patients were few in the study.

Clones were read by immunoSEQ multiplex PCR, and TCRdb kept only the in-frame ones, dropping some. This sample has fewer than 14,000 clones; around 74% occur once, and the top ten carry 24%. ViraFEST expansion of antigen-specific CD4+ T cells with viral peptide pools preceded sequencing. The culture ran for 10 to 11 days, and then CD4+ T cells were isolated. Vaccine recipients lacked prior SARS-CoV-2 infection and had negative nucleocapsid antibodies. With around 10 ug/ml peptides and 7.5 to 10 IU/ml IL-2, around 2.1 million PBMC per well were cultured. The CDR3 totals 14 residues. The germline V and J ends were trimmed by 0 bases and 0 bases, with 5 bases remaining between them. CDR1 and CDR2 from the germline V gene are KGHSH and LQKENI.

The V call is TRBV18, the J call TRBJ1-1; the D is unclear. The source was CD4+ T cells from PBMCs cultured with HCoV-229E spike peptides, collected before COVID-19 vaccination. The receptor's source is a human donor who received a COVID-19 vaccine. The CDR3 protein is CASSPPAVNTEAFF. The CDR3 bases are TGTGCCAGCTCACCACCGGCAGTGAACACTGAAGCTTTCTTT.